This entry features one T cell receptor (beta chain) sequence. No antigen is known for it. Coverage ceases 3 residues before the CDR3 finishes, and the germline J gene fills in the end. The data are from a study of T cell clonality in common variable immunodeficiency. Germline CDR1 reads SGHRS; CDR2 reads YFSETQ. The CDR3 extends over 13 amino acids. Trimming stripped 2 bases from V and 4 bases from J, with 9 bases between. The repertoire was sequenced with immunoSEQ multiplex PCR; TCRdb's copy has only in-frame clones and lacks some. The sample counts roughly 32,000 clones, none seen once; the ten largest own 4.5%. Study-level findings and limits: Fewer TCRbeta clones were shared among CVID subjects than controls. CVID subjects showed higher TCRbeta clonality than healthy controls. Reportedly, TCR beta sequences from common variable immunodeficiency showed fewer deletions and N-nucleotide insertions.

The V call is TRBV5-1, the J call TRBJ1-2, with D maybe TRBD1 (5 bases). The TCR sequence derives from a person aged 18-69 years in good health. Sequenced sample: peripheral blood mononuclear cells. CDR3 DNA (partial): TGCGCCAGCAGCTTCCGACAGCGCTATGGC. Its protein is CASSFRQRYG. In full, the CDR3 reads CASSFRQRYGYTF.